This T cell receptor beta chain was sequenced during a study of regulatory T cells in long-lasting Graves disease. General study results and limits: Persistent patients shared fewer than 3,500 public clonotypes among themselves. Newly diagnosed patients shared fewer, at some 900. Newly diagnosed disease favored TRBV20-1 and TRBJ2-1 over persistent disease.

Germline V gene lookup returns CDR1 MNHEY and CDR2 SMNVEV (reference sequence). V dropped 4 bases and J dropped 5; count of bases not matched to a gene: 6. The CDR3 sequence is 14 residues long. This clonotype was counted many times. No antigen is known for it. Time point described: persistent/refractory GD, antithyroid drugs over 5 years with positive TRAb. PBMCs provided the RNA from which the TCR library was made. American Thyroid Association guidelines served as the basis for diagnosing Graves' disease. Through Arm-PCR of CDR3 regions and iRepertoire HTBI primers, TCR beta libraries were built. TCRdb called the multiplex PCR reads again in MiXCR, with one record for every CDR3 protein. The sample records about 470,000 distinct CDR3 sequences, around 20% being singletons.

The chain couples TRBV27 to TRBJ2-5, with 8 nucleotides matching TRBD2. This specimen was peripheral blood mononuclear cells (PBMCs), taken when the disease was refractory, from a patient treated with antithyroid drugs. The clonotype was recovered from a female donor with Graves disease. As DNA, the CDR3 is TGTGCCAGCAGTTCTGCGGGAGGTGGGGAGACCCAGTACTTC. It is translated as CASSSAGGGETQYF.